These 26 T cell receptor beta chains were all obtained from the same sample, sequenced in a study of blood T cell repertoires in COVID-19 (dated by TCRdb to 2020 to 2022). The library was made by the immunoSEQ multiplex PCR assay. In its TCRdb copy, this immuneACCESS table keeps in-frame sequences only and misses some clones. Where compared with another copy, unresolved V genes explain less than half of these, and the others have no known cause. The sample includes about 210,000 clones, with around 82% observed a single time. Clones ranked in the top ten supply less than 3.5% of the sample. The sample taken for sequencing was peripheral blood. The receptors were sampled from a man aged 50-59 years with active or convalescent COVID-19.

The rearrangement links TRBV19 to TRBJ1-5; D may be TRBD1 (6 bases). V lost 6 bases and J lost 0, with 9 bases in between. The CDR3 consists of 14 residues. Germline assignment: CDR1 LNHDA and CDR2 SQIVND (reference sequence). As DNA, the CDR3 is TGTGCCAGTAGGGGGACAATTAGCAATCAGCCCCAGCATTTT. Its translation: CASRGTISNQPQHF.

The V call is TRBV2, the J call TRBJ2-1; a weak D match, TRBD2 (5 bases). There are 14 residues in the CDR3. V was pared by 6 bases and J by 7 bases, with 16 bases between. Looked up from germline, CDR1 is SNHLY and CDR2 is FYNNEI. This chain's CDR3 is CASRPLLVPNEQFF. CDR3 nucleotides: TGTGCCAGCAGGCCCCTACTAGTGCCAAATGAGCAGTTCTTC.

The rearrangement joins TRBV6-5 to TRBJ2-7; 7 bases are a match to TRBD2. Germline lookup yields CDR1 MNHEY and CDR2 SVGAGI. The CDR3 consists of 16 residues. Unmatched junction bases numbered 9, after V lost 2 bases and J lost 2 bases. This chain's CDR3 is CASSYRRFGGTYEQYF. For the CDR3, the DNA is TGTGCCAGCAGTTACCGTCGATTCGGGGGGACCTACGAGCAGTACTTC.

This chain links TRBV5-4 with TRBJ1-1, with TRBD1 matching over 7 bases. The V gene end was trimmed by 3 bases and the J gene end by 5 bases; junction bases not matched to a gene: 10. Germline V gene sequence: CDR1 SGHNT, CDR2 YYREEE (reference sequence). This CDR3 is built from 15 residues. CDR3 nucleotide sequence: TGTGCCAGCAGCTCCCAGGGGGGAGGAGAAACTGAAGCTTTCTTT. It is translated as CASSSQGGGETEAFF. Looking up the rest from reference TRBV5-4 and TRBJ1-1 gives the full variable domain: ETGVTQSPTHLIKTRGQQVTLRCSSQSGHNTVSWYQQALGQGPQFIFQYYREEENGRGNFPPRFSGLQFPNYSSELNVNALELDDSALYLCASSSQGGGETEAFFGQGTRLTVV.

In nucleotides, the CDR3 is TGTGCCAGCAGTTTCGAGGGAAACTATGGCTACACCTTC. Amino acid sequence: CASSFEGNYGYTF. The chain links TRBV27 to TRBJ1-2; D not resolved. V was cut by 3 bases and J by 2 bases, with 7 bases left in between. The CDR3 spans 13 residues. Germline CDR1 MNHEY, CDR2 SMNVEV (reference sequence).

The chain joins TRBV7-3 to TRBJ2-3; D is possibly TRBD2 (5 bases). Germline V gene data show CDR1 as SGHTA and CDR2 as FQGTGA. Trimming cost V 5 bases and J 7 bases, with 13 bases left between them. The CDR3 loop spans 13 amino acids. CDR3 in amino acids: CASSPISGHTQYF. CDR3 in DNA: TGTGCCAGCAGCCCCATCAGCGGACATACGCAGTATTTT.

This sequence joins TRBV7-3 and TRBJ1-5; D call uncertain. V was shortened by 11 bases and J by 3 bases, with 20 bases between the two germline ends. Germline CDR1 is SGHTA and CDR2 is FQGTGA. The CDR3 loop spans 15 amino acids. The CDR3 sequence: CAGSGGDGLNQPQHF. CDR3 sequence (DNA): TGTGCCGGTTCGGGAGGCGACGGACTCAATCAGCCCCAGCATTTT.

The genes are TRBV11-3 and TRBJ2-3; the D is unclear. V was shortened by 4 bases and J by 2 bases, with 10 bases between the two germline ends. The CDR3 contains 14 residues. Germline V gives CDR1 SGHNT, CDR2 YENEEA. The CDR3 here is CASSYRRVTDTQYF. The CDR3 DNA reads as TGTGCCAGCAGCTACCGACGGGTCACAGATACGCAGTATTTT.

This clone has a single count. The rearrangement uses TRBV5-6 and TRBJ2-5, with TRBD2 identical over 12 bases. The CDR3 loop spans 16 amino acids. CDR1 SGHDT and CDR2 YYEEEE come from the germline V gene. The V and J ends lost 3 bases and 5 bases, in that order; junction bases with no gene match: 8. As DNA, the CDR3 is TGTGCCAGCAGCTGGTCTAGCGGGGGGGCGTCGGAGACCCAGTACTTC. As protein: CASSWSSGGASETQYF.

The rearrangement uses TRBV11-2 and TRBJ2-3; tentatively, D is TRBD2 (7 bases). V dropped 5 bases and J dropped 5 bases, with 17 bases sitting between them. This CDR3 comprises 15 residues. The germline V gene encodes CDR1 SGHAT and CDR2 FQNNGV. The CDR3: CASSPSGGPGDTQYF. CDR3 bases: TGTGCCAGCAGCCCTTCCGGGGGGCCGGGAGATACGCAGTATTTT.

V gene TRBV6-5 combines with J gene TRBJ1-6; D remains ambiguous. Deletions cut 6 bases from V and 0 bases from J, with 9 bases between. Germline CDR1 reads MNHEY; CDR2 reads SVGAGI. The CDR3 sequence is 15 residues long. CDR3 sequence (DNA): TGTGCCAGCAGAGCCGAAAGCTCCTATAATTCACCCCTCCACTTT. Translating it yields CASRAESSYNSPLHF.

The chain combines TRBV6-5 with TRBJ1-1; 7 nucleotides match TRBD1. Germline V gives CDR1 MNHEY, CDR2 SVGAGI. The CDR3 runs 14 residues. After removal of 6 bases from V and 4 bases from J, the junction contained 8 bases not matched to a gene. This CDR3 reads CASRSGGSGTEAFF. The CDR3 DNA sequence: TGTGCCAGCAGATCAGGGGGGTCAGGCACTGAAGCTTTCTTT.

This chain connects TRBV6-2 or TRBV6-3 to TRBJ2-5; unclear D gene. V lost 5 bases, J lost 5 bases, and 6 bases lay in between. The CDR3 runs 11 residues. From germline, CDR1 is MNHEY and CDR2 SVGEGT. CDR3 bases: TGTGCCAGCAGTCAAATGGAGACCCAGTACTTC. Translation: CASSQMETQYF.

The CDR3 DNA is TGTGCCAGCAGCTTAGAAACAGGGCTAGCCAAAAACATTCAGTACTTC. Amino acids: CASSLETGLAKNIQYF. J is TRBJ2-4 and V is TRBV7-2; the D gene is possibly TRBD1 (6 bases). The CDR3 extends over 16 amino acids. CDR1 SGHTA and CDR2 FQGNSA come from the germline V gene. Trimming left V 1 base short and J 0 bases short, with 10 bases between. Combining the CDR3 with reference TRBV7-2 and TRBJ2-4 gives the whole variable domain GAGVSQSPSNKVTEKGKDVELRCDPISGHTALYWYRQSLGQGLEFLIYFQGNSAPDKSGLPSDRFSAERTGGSVSTLTIQRTQQEDSAVYLCASSLETGLAKNIQYFGAGTRLSVL.

The gene calls are TRBV7-9 and TRBJ2-3; 7 bases are a match to TRBD2. Germline CDR1 and CDR2: SEHNR and FQNEAQ (reference sequence). CDR3 size: 12 residues. The ends lost 5 bases at V and 7 bases at J; junction bases unmatched: 3. In DNA form, the CDR3 reads TGTGCCAGCAGCGGGAGGGACTATACGCAGTATTTT. As protein: CASSGRDYTQYF.

This clone came up once. This sequence joins TRBV19 and TRBJ1-1; D might be TRBD1 (6 bases). The CDR3 runs to 17 residues. Germline V gene sequence: CDR1 LNHDA, CDR2 SQIVND (reference sequence). V lost 5 bases and J 0 bases, leaving 19 bases between the germline ends. The CDR3 DNA follows: TGTGCCAGTAGTGGACAGAGGAGAGTCCCAGTGAACACTGAAGCTTTCTTT. This translates into CASSGQRRVPVNTEAFF.

V is TRBV3-1 (or the pseudogene TRBV3-2) and J is TRBJ1-2; 7 nucleotides agree with TRBD1. The V gene's germline CDR1 is LGHDT and CDR2 YNNKEL (reference sequence). V shed 3 bases, J shed 5 bases, and the junction held 9 bases outside the gene matches. The CDR3 consists of 15 residues. The CDR3 spells CASSQRDSLFYGYTF. The DNA for the CDR3 is TGTGCCAGCAGCCAGAGGGACAGCCTTTTTTATGGCTACACCTTC.

The chain has TRBV2 and TRBJ1-5; D unclear. This CDR3 comprises 13 residues. Germline V gene data show CDR1 as SNHLY and CDR2 as FYNNEI. Trimming stripped 10 bases from V and 0 bases from J, with 10 bases between. The CDR3 region is CATRENSNQPQHF. DNA of the CDR3: TGTGCCACCCGGGAAAATAGCAATCAGCCCCAGCATTTT.

The chain joins TRBV5-3 to TRBJ1-2, with 7 bases identical to TRBD1. TRBV5-3 is annotated as an ORF whose role is uncertain. CDR3 length equals 15 residues. J was trimmed by 0 bases and V by 3 bases; bases with no gene match: 5. Here the CDR3 DNA reads TGTGCCAGAAGCTCGAGACAGGGCCCTAACTATGGCTACACCTTC. It encodes CARSSRQGPNYGYTF.

The V gene is TRBV27, the J gene TRBJ2-1; D is undetermined. Trimming took 3 bases from V and 2 from J, leaving 8 bases between them. This CDR3 is built from 14 residues. CDR1 is MNHEY, CDR2 SMNVEV, per germline (reference sequence). The chain's CDR3 is CASSFEQPYNEQFF. CDR3 sequence (DNA): TGTGCCAGCAGTTTTGAACAGCCCTACAATGAGCAGTTCTTC.

This sequence joins TRBV4-3 and TRBJ2-2; TRBD1 matches 7 bases. CDR3 size: 16 residues. V shed 4 bases, J shed 0 bases, and the junction held 5 bases outside the gene matches. Germline CDR1 reads LGHNA; CDR2 reads YSLEER. CDR3 nucleotides: TGCGCCAGCAGCCGCGCAGACAGGGCGAACACCGGGGAGCTGTTTTTT. Encoded protein: CASSRADRANTGELFF.

The CDR3 region is CASSPRGFSTDTQYF. The CDR3 region has the DNA TGCGCCAGCAGCCCTCGGGGGTTTAGCACAGATACGCAGTATTTT. This chain joins TRBV4-3 and TRBJ2-3; D is perhaps TRBD2 (6 bases). CDR1 is LGHNA and CDR2 is YSLEER in the germline V gene. CDR3 length: 15 amino acids. V was cut by 4 bases and J by 0 bases, with 11 bases left in between.

This chain links TRBV14 with TRBJ2-1; TRBD2 aligns across 13 bases. Germline trimming cut 4 bases from V and 6 bases from J; bases unmatched to any gene: 0. CDR1 is SGHDN, CDR2 FVKESK, per germline. The CDR3 spans 14 residues. CDR3 bases: TGTGCCAGCAGCCGGACTAGCGGGAGCAATGAGCAGTTCTTC. The encoded protein is CASSRTSGSNEQFF. The variable domain in full, with the rest retrieved from reference TRBV14 and TRBJ2-1, is EAGVTQFPSHSVIEKGQTVTLRCDPISGHDNLYWYRRVMGKEIKFLLHFVKESKQDESGMPNNRFLAERTGGTYSTLKVQPAELEDSGVYFCASSRTSGSNEQFFGPGTRLTVL.

The V gene is TRBV7-8, the J gene TRBJ1-5, with 8 bases lining up with TRBD1. Trimming cost V 6 bases and J 5 bases; bases outside gene matches: 12. Germline V gene sequence: CDR1 SGHVS, CDR2 FQNEAQ. The CDR3 is 16 residues long. The CDR3 here is CASSYSGQGSYQPQHF. CDR3 DNA sequence: TGTGCCAGCAGTTACTCAGGACAGGGTTCTTATCAGCCCCAGCATTTT.

The genes are TRBV10-1 and TRBJ1-6; D perhaps matches TRBD1 (5 bases). Germline-derived CDR1 and CDR2 are WNHNN and SYGVQD (reference sequence). Trimming shortened V by 10 bases and J by 6 bases, and 16 bases separated the two germline ends. The CDR3 is 14 residues long. This CDR3 is CAINSFGGNSPLHF. CDR3 nucleotide sequence: TGCGCCATCAATTCATTCGGGGGTAATTCACCCCTCCACTTT.

This rearrangement joins TRBV4-1 to TRBJ2-2, with 7 bases matching TRBD1. Losses at the gene ends were 3 bases for V and 4 bases for J; bases not matched to a gene: 8. The germline gives CDR1 MGHRA, CDR2 YSYEKL. CDR3 size: 16 residues. The CDR3 DNA reads TGCGCCAGCAGCCACGAGGACAGGAGCTCCACCGGGGAGCTGTTTTTT. As protein: CASSHEDRSSTGELFF.